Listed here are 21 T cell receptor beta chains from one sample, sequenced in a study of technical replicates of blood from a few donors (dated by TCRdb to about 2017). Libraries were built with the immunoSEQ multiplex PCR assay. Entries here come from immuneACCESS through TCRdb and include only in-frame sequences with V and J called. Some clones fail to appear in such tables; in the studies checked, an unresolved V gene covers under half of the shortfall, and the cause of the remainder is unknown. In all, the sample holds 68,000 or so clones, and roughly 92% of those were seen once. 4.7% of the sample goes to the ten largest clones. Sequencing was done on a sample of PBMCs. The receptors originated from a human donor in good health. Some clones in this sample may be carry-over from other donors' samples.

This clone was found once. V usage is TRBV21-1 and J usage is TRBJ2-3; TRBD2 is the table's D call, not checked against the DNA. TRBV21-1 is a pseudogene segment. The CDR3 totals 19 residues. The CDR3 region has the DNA TGTGCCAGCAGCTCTATTTTCGGGACTAGCGGGGGACCCACAGATACGCAGTATTTT. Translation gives CASSSIFGTSGGPTDTQYF.

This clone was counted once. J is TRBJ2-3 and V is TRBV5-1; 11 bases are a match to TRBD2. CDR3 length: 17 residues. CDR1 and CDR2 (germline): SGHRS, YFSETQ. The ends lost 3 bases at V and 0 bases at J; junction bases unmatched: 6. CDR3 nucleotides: TGCGCCAGCAGCTACACTAGCGGGGGAACTAGCACAGATACGCAGTATTTT. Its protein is CASSYTSGGTSTDTQYF.

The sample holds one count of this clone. The CDR3: CASSQVYISTDSKPQHF. In nucleotides, the CDR3 is TGCGCCAGCAGCCAAGTTTACATCTCCACCGACTCCAAGCCCCAGCATTTT. The rearrangement uses TRBV4-3 and TRBJ1-5, with D hard to call. Germline V gives CDR1 LGHNA, CDR2 YSLEER. Trimming removed 1 base at V and 8 bases at J, with 21 bases between. This CDR3 contains 17 residues.

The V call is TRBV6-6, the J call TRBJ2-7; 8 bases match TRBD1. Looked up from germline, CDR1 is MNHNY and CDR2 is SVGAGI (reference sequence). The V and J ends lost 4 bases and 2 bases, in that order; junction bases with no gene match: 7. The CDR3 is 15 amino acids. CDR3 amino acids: CASSLGDRLTYEQYF. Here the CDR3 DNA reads TGTGCCAGCAGTTTGGGGGACAGGTTAACCTACGAGCAGTACTTC.

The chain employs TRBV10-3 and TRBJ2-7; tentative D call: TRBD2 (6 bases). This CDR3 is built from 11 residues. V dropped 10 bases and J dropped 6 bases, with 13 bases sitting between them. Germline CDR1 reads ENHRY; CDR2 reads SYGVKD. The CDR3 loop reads CATTPGGEQYF. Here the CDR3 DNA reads TGTGCCACAACCCCCGGGGGCGAGCAGTACTTC.

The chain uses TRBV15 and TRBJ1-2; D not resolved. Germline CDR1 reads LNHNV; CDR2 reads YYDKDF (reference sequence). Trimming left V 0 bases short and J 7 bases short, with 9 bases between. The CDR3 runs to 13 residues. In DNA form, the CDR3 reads TGTGCCACCAGCAGAGATAGGCACAGTGGCTACACCTTC. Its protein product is CATSRDRHSGYTF.

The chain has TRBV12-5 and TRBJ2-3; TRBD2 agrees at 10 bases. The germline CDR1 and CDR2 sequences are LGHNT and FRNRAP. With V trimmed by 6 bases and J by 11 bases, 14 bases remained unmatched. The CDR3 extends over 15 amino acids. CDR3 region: CASGLTGTSVGLQYF. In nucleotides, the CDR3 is TGTGCTAGTGGATTGACCGGGACTAGCGTCGGATTGCAGTATTTT.

CDR3 nucleotide sequence: TGTGCCAGCAGCCCACGGACAGGGGGCCAAGAGACCCAGTACTTC. Translated: CASSPRTGGQETQYF. The chain couples TRBV5-4 to TRBJ2-5; 10 bases are shared with TRBD1. Per the germline V gene, CDR1 is SGHNT and CDR2 is YYREEE (reference sequence). CDR3 length: 15 residues. With 4 bases clipped from V and 1 base from J, the junction kept 4 bases outside the gene matches.

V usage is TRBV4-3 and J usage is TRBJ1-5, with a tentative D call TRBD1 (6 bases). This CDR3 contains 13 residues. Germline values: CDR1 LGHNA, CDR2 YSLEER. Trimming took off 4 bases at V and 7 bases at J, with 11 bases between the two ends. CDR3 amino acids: CASSLFQGQPQHF. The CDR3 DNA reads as TGCGCCAGCAGCCTGTTCCAGGGGCAGCCCCAGCATTTT.

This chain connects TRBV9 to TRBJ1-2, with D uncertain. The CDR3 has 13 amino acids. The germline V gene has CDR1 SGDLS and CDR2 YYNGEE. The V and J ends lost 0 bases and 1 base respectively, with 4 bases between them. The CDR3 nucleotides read TGTGCCAGCAGCGTAGCAAATAACTATGGCTACACCTTC. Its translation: CASSVANNYGYTF.

CDR3 protein: CASSQTSGTYEQYF. In DNA, the CDR3 is TGTGCCAGCAGCCAAACTAGCGGGACCTACGAGCAGTACTTC. J is TRBJ2-7 and V is TRBV7-2; TRBD2 matches at 10 bases. J gave up 2 bases and V 5 bases, and 3 bases lay outside the gene matches. The CDR3 has 14 residues. The germline gives CDR1 SGHTA, CDR2 FQGNSA.

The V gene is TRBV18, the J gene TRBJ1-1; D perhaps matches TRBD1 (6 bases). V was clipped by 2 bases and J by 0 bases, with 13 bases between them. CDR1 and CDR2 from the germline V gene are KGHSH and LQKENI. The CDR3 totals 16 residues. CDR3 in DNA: TGTGCCAGCTCACCAACCAGGCAGGGGATGAACACTGAAGCTTTCTTT. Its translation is CASSPTRQGMNTEAFF.

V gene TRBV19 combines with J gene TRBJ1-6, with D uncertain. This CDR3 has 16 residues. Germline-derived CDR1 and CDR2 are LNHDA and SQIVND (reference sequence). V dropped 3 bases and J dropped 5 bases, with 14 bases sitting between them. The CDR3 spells CASSIYGGFDNSPLHF. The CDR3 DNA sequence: TGTGCCAGTAGTATTTATGGAGGGTTCGATAATTCACCCCTCCACTTT.

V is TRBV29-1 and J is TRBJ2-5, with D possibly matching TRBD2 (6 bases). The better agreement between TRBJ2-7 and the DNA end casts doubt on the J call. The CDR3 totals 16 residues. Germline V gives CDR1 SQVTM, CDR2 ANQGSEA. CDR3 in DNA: TGCAGCGTTGAAACCTTGAGCGGGCTAAGCTCCTACGAGCAGTACTTC. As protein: CSVETLSGLSSYEQYF.

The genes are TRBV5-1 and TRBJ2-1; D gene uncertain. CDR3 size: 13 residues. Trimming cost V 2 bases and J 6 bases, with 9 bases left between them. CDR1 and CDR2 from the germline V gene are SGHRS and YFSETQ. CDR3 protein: CASSFIVTNEQFF. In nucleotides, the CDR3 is TGCGCCAGCAGCTTTATAGTAACCAATGAGCAGTTCTTC.

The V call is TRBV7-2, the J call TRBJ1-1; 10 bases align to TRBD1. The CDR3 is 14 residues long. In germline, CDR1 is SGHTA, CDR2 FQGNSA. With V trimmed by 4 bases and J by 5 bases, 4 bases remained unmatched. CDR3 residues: CASSSTGGGTEAFF. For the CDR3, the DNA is TGTGCCAGCAGCTCGACAGGGGGCGGAACTGAAGCTTTCTTT.

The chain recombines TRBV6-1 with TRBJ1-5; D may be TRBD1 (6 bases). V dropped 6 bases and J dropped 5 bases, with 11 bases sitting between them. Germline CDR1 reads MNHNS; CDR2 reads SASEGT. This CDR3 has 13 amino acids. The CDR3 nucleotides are TGTGCCAGCAGCCGACAGGAACATCAGCCCCAGCATTTT. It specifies CASSRQEHQPQHF.

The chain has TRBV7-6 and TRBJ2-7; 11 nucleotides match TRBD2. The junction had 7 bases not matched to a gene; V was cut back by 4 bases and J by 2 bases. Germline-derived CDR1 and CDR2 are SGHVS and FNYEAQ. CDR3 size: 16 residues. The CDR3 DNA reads TGTGCCAGCAGCTCCCGTAGCGGGGGGGGTACCTACGAGCAGTACTTC. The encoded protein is CASSSRSGGGTYEQYF.

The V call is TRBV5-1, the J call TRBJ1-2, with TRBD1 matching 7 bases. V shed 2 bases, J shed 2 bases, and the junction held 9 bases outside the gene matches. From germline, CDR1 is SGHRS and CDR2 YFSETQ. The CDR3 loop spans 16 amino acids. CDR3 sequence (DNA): TGCGCCAGCAGCTTAGGGGACAGAGTATTGAACTATGGCTACACCTTC. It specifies CASSLGDRVLNYGYTF.

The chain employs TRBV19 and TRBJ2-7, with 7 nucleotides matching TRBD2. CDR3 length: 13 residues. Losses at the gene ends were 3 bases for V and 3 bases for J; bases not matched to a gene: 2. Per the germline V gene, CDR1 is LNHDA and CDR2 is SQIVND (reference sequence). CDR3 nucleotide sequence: TGTGCCAGTAGTATCGGGGAGGGCTACGAGCAGTACTTC. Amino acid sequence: CASSIGEGYEQYF.

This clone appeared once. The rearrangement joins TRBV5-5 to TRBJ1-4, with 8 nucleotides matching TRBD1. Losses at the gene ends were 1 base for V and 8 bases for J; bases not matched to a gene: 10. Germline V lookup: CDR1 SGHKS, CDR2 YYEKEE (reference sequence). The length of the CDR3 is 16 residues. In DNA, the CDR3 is TGTGCCAGCAGCTTGCGACAGGGGATTTCATACGAAAAACTGTTTTTT. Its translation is CASSLRQGISYEKLFF.